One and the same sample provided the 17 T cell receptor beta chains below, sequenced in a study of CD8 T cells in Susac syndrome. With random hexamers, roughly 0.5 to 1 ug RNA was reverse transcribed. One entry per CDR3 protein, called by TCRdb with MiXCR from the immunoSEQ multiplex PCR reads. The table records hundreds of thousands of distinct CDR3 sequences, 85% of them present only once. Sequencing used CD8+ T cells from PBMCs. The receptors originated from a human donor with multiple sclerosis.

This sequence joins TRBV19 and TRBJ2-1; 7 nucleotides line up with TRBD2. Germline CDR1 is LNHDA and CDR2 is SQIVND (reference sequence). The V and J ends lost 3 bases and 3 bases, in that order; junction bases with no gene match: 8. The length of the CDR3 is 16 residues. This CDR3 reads CASSILDSGGYNEQFF. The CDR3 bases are TGTGCCAGTAGTATTCTGGATTCGGGAGGCTACAATGAGCAGTTCTTC.

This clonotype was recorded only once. CDR3 in amino acids: CASSSGRTGGYEQYF. DNA for the CDR3: TGTGCCAGCAGTTCGGGTCGGACAGGGGGCTACGAGCAGTACTTC. V gene TRBV28 combines with J gene TRBJ2-7, with 10 bases identical to TRBD1. J lost 3 bases, V lost 4 bases, and 6 bases had no gene match. From germline, CDR1 is MDHEN and CDR2 SYDVKM. This CDR3 is 15 amino acids long.

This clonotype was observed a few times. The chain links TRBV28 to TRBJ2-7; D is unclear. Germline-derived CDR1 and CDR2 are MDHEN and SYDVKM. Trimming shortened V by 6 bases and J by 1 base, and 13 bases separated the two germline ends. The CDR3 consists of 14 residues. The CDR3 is CASSPSLASYEQYF. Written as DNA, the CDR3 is TGTGCCAGCAGCCCCAGTCTTGCTTCCTACGAGCAGTACTTC.

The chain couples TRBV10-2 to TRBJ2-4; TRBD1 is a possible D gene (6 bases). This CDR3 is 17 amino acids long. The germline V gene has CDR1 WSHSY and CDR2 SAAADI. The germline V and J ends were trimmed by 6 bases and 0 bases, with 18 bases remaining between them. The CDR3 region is CASRDPDSTLAKNIQYF. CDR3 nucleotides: TGCGCCAGCAGGGATCCGGACAGTACCCTAGCCAAAAACATTCAGTACTTC.

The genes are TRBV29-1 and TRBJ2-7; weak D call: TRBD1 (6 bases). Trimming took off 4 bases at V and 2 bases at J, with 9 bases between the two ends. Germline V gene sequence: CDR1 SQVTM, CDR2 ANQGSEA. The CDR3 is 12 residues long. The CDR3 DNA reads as TGCAGCGTTGCACAGGGTCCCTACGAGCAGTACTTC. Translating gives CSVAQGPYEQYF.

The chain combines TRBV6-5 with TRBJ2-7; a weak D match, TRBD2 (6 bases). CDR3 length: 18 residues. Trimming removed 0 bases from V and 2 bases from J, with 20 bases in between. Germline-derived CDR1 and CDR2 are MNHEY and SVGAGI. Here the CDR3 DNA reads TGTGCCAGCAGTTACTCTTCACAGGACCCGACGGGGGCCTACGAGCAGTACTTC. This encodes CASSYSSQDPTGAYEQYF.

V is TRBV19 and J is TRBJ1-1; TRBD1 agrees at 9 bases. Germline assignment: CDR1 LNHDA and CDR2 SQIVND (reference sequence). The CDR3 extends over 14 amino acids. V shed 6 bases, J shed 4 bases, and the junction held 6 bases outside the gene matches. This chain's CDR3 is CASRYRGLATEAFF. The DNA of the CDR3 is TGTGCCAGTAGGTACAGGGGGCTTGCCACTGAAGCTTTCTTT. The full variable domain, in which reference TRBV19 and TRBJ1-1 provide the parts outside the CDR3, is DGGITQSPKYLFRKEGQNVTLSCEQNLNHDAMYWYRQDPGQGLRLIYYSQIVNDFQKGDIAEGYSVSREKKESFPLTVTSAQKNPTAFYLCASRYRGLATEAFFGQGTRLTVV.

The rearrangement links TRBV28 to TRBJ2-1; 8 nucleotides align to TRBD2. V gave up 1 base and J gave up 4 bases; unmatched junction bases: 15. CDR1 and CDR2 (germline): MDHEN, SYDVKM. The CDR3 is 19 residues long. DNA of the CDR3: TGTGCCAGCAGTTTATCCCCTGGAAACGGGAGGGCCTGGTACAATGAGCAGTTCTTC. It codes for CASSLSPGNGRAWYNEQFF.

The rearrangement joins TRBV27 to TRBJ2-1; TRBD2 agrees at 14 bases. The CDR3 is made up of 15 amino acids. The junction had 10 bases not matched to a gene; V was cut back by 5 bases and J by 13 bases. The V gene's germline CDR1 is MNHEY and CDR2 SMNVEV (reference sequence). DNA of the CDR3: TGTGCCAGCAGTGCCGGTCGACTAGCGGGGGGGGAACAGTTCTTC. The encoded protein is CASSAGRLAGGEQFF.

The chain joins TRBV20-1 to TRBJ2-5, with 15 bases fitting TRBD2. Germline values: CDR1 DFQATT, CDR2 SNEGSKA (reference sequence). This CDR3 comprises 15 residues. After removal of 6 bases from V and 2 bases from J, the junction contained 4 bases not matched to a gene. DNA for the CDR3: TGCAGTGCGCGGACTAGCGGGAGGGTTCAAGAGACCCAGTACTTC. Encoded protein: CSARTSGRVQETQYF.

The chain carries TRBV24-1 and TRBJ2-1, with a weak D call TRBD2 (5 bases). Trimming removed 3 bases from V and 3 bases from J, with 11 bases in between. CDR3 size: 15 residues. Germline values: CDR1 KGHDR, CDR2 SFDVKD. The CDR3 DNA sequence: TGTGCCACCAGTGATCCGGGAAGGCTCTACAATGAGCAGTTCTTC. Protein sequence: CATSDPGRLYNEQFF.

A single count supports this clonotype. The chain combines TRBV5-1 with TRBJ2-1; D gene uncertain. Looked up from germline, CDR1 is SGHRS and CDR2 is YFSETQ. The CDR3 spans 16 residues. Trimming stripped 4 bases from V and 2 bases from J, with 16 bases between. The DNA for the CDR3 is TGCGCCAGCAGCGCAAGATTTTTTTTGCCCTACAATGAGCAGTTCTTC. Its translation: CASSARFFLPYNEQFF.

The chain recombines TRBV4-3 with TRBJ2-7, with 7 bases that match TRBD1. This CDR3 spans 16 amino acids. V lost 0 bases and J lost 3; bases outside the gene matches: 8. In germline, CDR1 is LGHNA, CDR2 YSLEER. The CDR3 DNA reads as TGCGCCAGCAGCCAAGATCGACAGGGCCTCCTCTACGAGCAGTACTTC. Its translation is CASSQDRQGLLYEQYF.

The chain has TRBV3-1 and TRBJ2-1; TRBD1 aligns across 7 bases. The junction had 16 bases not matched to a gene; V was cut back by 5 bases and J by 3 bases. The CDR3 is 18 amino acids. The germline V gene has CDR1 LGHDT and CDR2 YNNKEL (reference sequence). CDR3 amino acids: CASSRGPRFGDYYNEQFF. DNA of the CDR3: TGTGCCAGCAGCAGGGGGCCTAGATTTGGTGATTACTACAATGAGCAGTTCTTC.

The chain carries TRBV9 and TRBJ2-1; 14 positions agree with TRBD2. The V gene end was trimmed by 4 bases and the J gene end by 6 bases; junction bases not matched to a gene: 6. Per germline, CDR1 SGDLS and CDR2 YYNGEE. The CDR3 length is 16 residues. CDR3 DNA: TGTGCCAGCAGCATCTCCGGGACTAGCGGGAGCAATGAGCAGTTCTTC. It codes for CASSISGTSGSNEQFF.

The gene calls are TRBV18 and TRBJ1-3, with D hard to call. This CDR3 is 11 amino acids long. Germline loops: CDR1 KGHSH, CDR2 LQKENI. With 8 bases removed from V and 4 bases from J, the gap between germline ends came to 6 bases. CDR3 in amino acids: CASPTGNTIYF. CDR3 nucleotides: TGTGCCAGCCCGACCGGAAACACCATATATTTT.

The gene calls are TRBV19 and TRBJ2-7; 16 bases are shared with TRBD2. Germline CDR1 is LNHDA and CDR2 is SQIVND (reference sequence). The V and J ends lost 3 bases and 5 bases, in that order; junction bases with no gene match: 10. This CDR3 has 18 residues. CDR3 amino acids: CASSMPSGTSGRDDEQYF. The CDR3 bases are TGTGCCAGTAGTATGCCCTCCGGGACTAGCGGGAGGGACGACGAGCAGTACTTC.